The sample holds one count of the clone carrying this T cell receptor beta chain. Its antigen is unknown. This sample was taken from a study of cytomegalovirus exposure and HLA in healthy donors. Overall study results and limits: Only CMV serostatus was available as immune exposure information.

Primers included in the PCR were 60 Vbeta and 13 Jbeta primers. How the authors handled the data: Roughly 12 million shared chains were among approximately 87 million unique TCR beta chains counted in a later analysis. Clones were sequenced by immunoSEQ multiplex PCR, and TCRdb holds only the in-frame ones, with some missing. The V and J calls and clone size are taken from that table; D and trimming were inferred from the DNA. The repertoire holds around 130,000 clones, with 85% to 90% as singletons. The V and J ends lost 1 base and 1 base respectively, with 16 bases between them. The CDR3 runs to 17 residues. Germline V lookup: CDR1 SEHNR, CDR2 FQNEAQ (reference sequence).

This chain joins TRBV7-9 and TRBJ1-1, with D perhaps TRBD1 (6 bases). The source material was PBMCs. The TCR sequence derives from a woman in her twenties or thirties in good health and CMV-seropositive. For the CDR3, the DNA is TGTGCCAGCAGCTTAGACGGACAGTCGTCGTCGAACACTGAAGCTTTCTTT. The encoded protein is CASSLDGQSSSNTEAFF.